This TCR beta chain was sequenced in a study of blood T cell repertoires in COVID-19. Original methodology: It was from reference gene primer amplification that nucleated cell counts were estimated. The data were produced by immunoSEQ multiplex PCR, yet TCRdb's version contains in-frame clones alone and is incomplete. That table is the source of V, J and clone size, and D and trimming were worked out from the DNA. The data contain around 50,000 clones, roughly 86% of them seen just once; the ten biggest clones take up roughly 15%. The CDR3 consists of 20 residues. Trimming shortened V by 3 bases and J by 0 bases, and 26 bases separated the two germline ends. From germline, CDR1 is SGDLS and CDR2 YYNGEE.

The V and J genes are TRBV9 and TRBJ2-3, with D perhaps TRBD1 (6 bases). The sample was peripheral blood. The sequence came from a human donor in a cohort sampled during active COVID-19. In DNA, the CDR3 is TGTGCCAGCAGCGAGTGGACACCGGGACACTATCCTTCTAGCACAGATACGCAGTATTTT. This encodes CASSEWTPGHYPSSTDTQYF.